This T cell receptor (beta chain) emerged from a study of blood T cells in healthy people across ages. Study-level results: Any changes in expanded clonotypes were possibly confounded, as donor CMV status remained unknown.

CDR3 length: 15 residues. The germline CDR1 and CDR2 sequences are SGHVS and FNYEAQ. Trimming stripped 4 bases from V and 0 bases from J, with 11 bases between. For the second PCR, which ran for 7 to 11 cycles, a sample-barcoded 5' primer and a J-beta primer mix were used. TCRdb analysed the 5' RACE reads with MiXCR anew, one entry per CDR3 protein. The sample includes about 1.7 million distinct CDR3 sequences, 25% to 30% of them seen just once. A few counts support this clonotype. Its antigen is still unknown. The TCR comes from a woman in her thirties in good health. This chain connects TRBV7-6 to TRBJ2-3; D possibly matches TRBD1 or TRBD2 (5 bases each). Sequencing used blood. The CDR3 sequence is CASSSGRRSTDTQYF. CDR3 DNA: TGTGCCAGCAGCTCGGGACGTCGCAGCACAGATACGCAGTATTTT.